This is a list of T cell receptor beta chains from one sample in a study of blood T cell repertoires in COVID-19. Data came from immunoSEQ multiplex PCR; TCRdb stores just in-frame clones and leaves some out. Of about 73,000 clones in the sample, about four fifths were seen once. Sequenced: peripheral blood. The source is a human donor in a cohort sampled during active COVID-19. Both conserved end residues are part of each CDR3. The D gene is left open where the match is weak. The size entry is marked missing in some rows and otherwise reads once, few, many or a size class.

TGTGCCAGCAGCTCCTTGGAGGGCGGGGAGACCCAGTACTTC CASSSLEGGETQYF few TRBV7-9 NA TRBJ2-5
TGTGCCAGCAGCGTAGAAGAGCGGGGAGTTGAGCAGTTCTTC CASSVEERGVEQFF NA TRBV9 TRBD2 TRBJ2-1
TGCGCCAGCAGCTTGGGGATGACAGGGAACTATGGCTACACCTTC CASSLGMTGNYGYTF NA TRBV5-1 TRBD1 TRBJ1-2
TGTGCCAGCAGCGTCAGCGGGGGGCCCAAAAACATTCAGTACTTC CASSVSGGPKNIQYF NA TRBV9 TRBD2 TRBJ2-4
TGTGCCAGCCCCCGGGACATACTCACCGGGGAGCTGTTTTTT CASPRDILTGELFF NA TRBV6-5 NA TRBJ2-2
TGTGCCAGCAGCACCGACGACAGGGGGCCTACCGGGGAGCTGTTTTTT CASSTDDRGPTGELFF NA TRBV21-1 NA TRBJ2-2
TGTGCCAGCTCACCATGGACAGGGGCTCCCTACGAGCAGTACTTC CASSPWTGAPYEQYF NA TRBV18 TRBD1 TRBJ2-7
TGTGCCAGCAGCCCTAGCGGGGGCCGTTACAATGAGCAGTTCTTC CASSPSGGRYNEQFF NA TRBV7-8 TRBD2 TRBJ2-1
TGTGCCAGCTCACACGGGCCCCCCTTAGGGGGTGGCTACACCTTC CASSHGPPLGGGYTF NA TRBV18 NA TRBJ1-2
TGTGCCAGCAGCCCTTCCTCGGGACAGCTCTACGAGCAGTACTTC CASSPSSGQLYEQYF once TRBV7-2 TRBD1 TRBJ2-7
TGTGCCATCAGTACAGGGAACAAAGATACGCAGTATTTT CAISTGNKDTQYF NA TRBV10-3 NA TRBJ2-3
TGTGCCAGCAGCCAAGGGGACAGGGGGCTCTATGAGCAGTACTTC CASSQGDRGLYEQYF NA TRBV3-1/TRBV3-2 TRBD1 TRBJ2-7
TGTGCCAGCAGCTTAGTCGGGACTAGCGGAGGCAACACCGGGGAGCTGTTTTTT CASSLVGTSGGNTGELFF NA TRBV11-2 TRBD2 TRBJ2-2
TGTGCCAGCAGCTTAGGTTGGGGGCGGGGGGCCCAGCAAGAGACCCAGTACTTC CASSLGWGRGAQQETQYF NA TRBV11-2 TRBD2 TRBJ2-5
TGTGCCAGCAGCCCCACAGGGGGAAATAATGAAAAACTGTTTTTT CASSPTGGNNEKLFF NA TRBV7-6 TRBD1 TRBJ1-4
TGTGCCAGCAGCGTCGGACTAGCGGCCACAGATACGCAGTATTTT CASSVGLAATDTQYF NA TRBV9 TRBD2 TRBJ2-3
TGTGCCAGCTCACCACGGAGAGAATCCTCCTATGGCTACACCTTC CASSPRRESSYGYTF NA TRBV18 NA TRBJ1-2
TGTGCCAGTAGTATCTACCGGAACACTGAAGCTTTCTTT CASSIYRNTEAFF NA TRBV19 NA TRBJ1-1
TGCGCCAGCAGCTCCCAGACAGGGGTGAACACTGAAGCTTTCTTT CASSSQTGVNTEAFF NA TRBV5-1 TRBD1 TRBJ1-1
TGTGCCAGCAGTTTAAGCCTTGAAGCTTTCTTT CASSLSLEAFF NA TRBV28 NA TRBJ1-1
TGCGCCAGCAACCGGGGCAGCGGGGGCACAGATACGCAGTATTTT CASNRGSGGTDTQYF NA TRBV5-1 TRBD2 TRBJ2-3
TGCGCCAGCAGCCAGGAACAGGGGGCCGGTCAGCCCCAGCATTTT CASSQEQGAGQPQHF NA TRBV4-1 TRBD1 TRBJ1-5
TGTGCCAGCAGTTACTCACCGCGCGGAGCCGGCTACACCTTC CASSYSPRGAGYTF NA TRBV6-5 NA TRBJ1-2
TGTGCCAGCAGACGGGACTTTAATCAGCCCCAGCATTTT CASRRDFNQPQHF NA TRBV2 NA TRBJ1-5
TGTGCCAGCAGCCTGCGACTAGGGACTAGCGGGGGGTCACCGCAGTATTTT CASSLRLGTSGGSPQYF NA TRBV11-2 TRBD2 TRBJ2-3
TGTGCCAGCAGCCCTTACTACAGGGGTGACACTGAAGCTTTCTTT CASSPYYRGDTEAFF NA TRBV7-8 TRBD1 TRBJ1-1
TGTGCCAGCAGCTTCGACAGGGCCACCGGGGAGCTGTTTTTT CASSFDRATGELFF NA TRBV2 TRBD1 TRBJ2-2
TGTGCCAGCAGCCAAGACCGACGGTCCCTCGGGGATATCTACGAGCAGTACTTC CASSQDRRSLGDIYEQYF NA TRBV3-1/TRBV3-2 NA TRBJ2-7
TGTGCCAGCAGCTTGGGTTTAGACATGAATGAGCAGTTCTTC CASSLGLDMNEQFF NA TRBV5-8 NA TRBJ2-1
TGTGCCAGCAGCTTTTCCGCTGCGGTCCAAGAGACCCAGTACTTC CASSFSAAVQETQYF NA TRBV11-3 NA TRBJ2-5
TGTGCCAGCCTACTGGAGGGGCCAGGGTGGCACGAGCAGTACTTC CASLLEGPGWHEQYF once TRBV7-3 NA TRBJ2-7